The clone carrying this T cell receptor (beta chain) was observed a few times. Its target is unknown. Sampling consisted of one heparinised blood draw per donor, averaging approximately 120 mL. The entry originates in a study of beta chain features in type 1 diabetes. Whole-study findings and limits: TCRB CDR3s from Type 1 diabetes patients were moderately but significantly shorter in all four CD4+ subsets. Insertions were fewer and deletions more numerous at VDJ junctions in type 1 diabetes patients.

Expressed TCRB transcripts were sequenced after all isolated RNA was converted to cDNA. Assay: immunoSEQ multiplex PCR; the TCRdb copy retains only in-frame clones and omits some. The sample records fewer than 300,000 clones, approximately 11% being singletons. The trim removed 0 bases at V and 5 bases at J, leaving 8 bases unmatched. The CDR3 totals 15 residues. CDR1 and CDR2 from the germline V gene are SQVTM and ANQGSEA. Sequencing was done on a sample of naive CD4+ T cells from blood. The chain is built from TRBV29-1 and TRBJ2-5, with 8 bases aligning to TRBD2. The TCR originated in a young man with type 1 diabetes. The CDR3 DNA follows: TGCAGCGTTGAAGATACGGGGGGGCCGGGTGAGACCCAGTACTTC. Its protein product is CSVEDTGGPGETQYF.